The 5 T cell receptor beta chains reported below all come from one sample, sequenced in a study of OX40 agonist ivuxolimab in advanced cancers. Only in-frame clones appear in the TCRdb table, and some are missing; sequencing was by immunoSEQ multiplex PCR. The table shows over 65,000 clones, with approximately 86% occurring only once. The sample was CD4+ or CD8+ T cells sorted from blood, taken in a trial of the OX40 agonist ivuxolimab. All receptors come from an adult with an advanced solid tumor such as melanoma, head and neck, liver or kidney cancer.

Here the CDR3 reads CASSPRGYTYEQYF. The CDR3 DNA is TGTGCCAGCAGCCCGCGGGGGTATACCTACGAGCAGTACTTC. The chain uses TRBV7-2 and TRBJ2-7; 7 bases fit TRBD2. CDR3 length: 14 residues. V was clipped by 5 bases and J by 2 bases; unmatched bases: 6. Per germline, CDR1 SGHTA and CDR2 FQGNSA.

The V and J genes are TRBV10-1 and TRBJ1-1; D might be TRBD1 (5 bases). Germline lookup yields CDR1 WNHNN and CDR2 SYGVQD (reference sequence). This CDR3 region has 15 residues. With 0 bases removed from V and 2 bases from J, the gap between germline ends came to 10 bases. The CDR3 region is CASSESPGINTEAFF. The CDR3 region has the DNA TGCGCCAGCAGTGAGTCCCCAGGGATAAACACTGAAGCTTTCTTT.

This clone appeared once. V and J are TRBV19 and TRBJ2-7; 11 nucleotides align to TRBD2. Per the germline V gene, CDR1 is LNHDA and CDR2 is SQIVND (reference sequence). This CDR3 contains 16 residues. J gave up 3 bases and V 1 base, and 5 bases lay outside the gene matches. The CDR3 loop is CASSIGGTSGFYEQYF. As DNA, the CDR3 is TGTGCCAGTAGTATAGGCGGGACTAGCGGCTTCTACGAGCAGTACTTC.

This clone turned up a few times. This rearrangement joins TRBV9 to TRBJ1-2, with no clear D. V lost 0 bases and J 6 bases, leaving 15 bases between the germline ends. Germline V lookup: CDR1 SGDLS, CDR2 YYNGEE. The CDR3 contains 15 residues. Here the CDR3 DNA reads TGTGCCAGCAGCGTAGACGGGCACAGACTAGATGGCTACACCTTC. Protein sequence: CASSVDGHRLDGYTF.

V gene TRBV7-9 combines with J gene TRBJ2-3; D unclear. The CDR3 covers 11 residues. Trimming took off 1 base at V and 7 bases at J, with 3 bases between the two ends. Germline CDR1 SEHNR, CDR2 FQNEAQ (reference sequence). The CDR3 nucleotides are TGTGCCAGCAGCTTAGGTAATACGCAGTATTTT. Its protein is CASSLGNTQYF. Full variable domain (outside the CDR3, taken from reference TRBV7-9 and TRBJ2-3): DTGVSQNPRHKITKRGQNVTFRCDPISEHNRLYWYRQTLGQGPEFLTYFQNEAQLEKSRLLSDRFSAERPKGSFSTLEIQRTEQGDSAMYLCASSLGNTQYFGPGTRLTVL.